This TCR beta chain is drawn from a study of blood T cell repertoires in COVID-19. Whole-study context: Samples of COVID-19 (acute and convalescent) were obtained from the United States, Italy and Spain. PBMCs, B-cell-depleted T cells, or T cells were the source of the cDNA or gDNA that made up the material.

Data came from immunoSEQ multiplex PCR; TCRdb stores just in-frame clones and leaves some out. The sample includes roughly 280,000 clones, about 88% seen only once; the top ten take less than 3%. Cohort 3 donors counted as recovered after two negative PCRs, clearance, or resolved symptoms. The CDR3 length is 12 residues. The source material was PBMCs or T cells enriched from blood (not recorded which). This clonotype originated in a woman in her 50s who had recovered from COVID-19. The rearrangement uses TRBV12-3 or TRBV12-4 and TRBJ1-5, with 8 bases fitting TRBD1. CDR3 protein: CASQGAEQPQHF. The DNA of the CDR3 is TGTGCAAGCCAGGGGGCTGAACAGCCCCAGCATTTT.